This entry features one T cell receptor beta chain sequence. Its specificity is not known. From the reads, TCRdb called clonotypes with MiXCR, one entry per CDR3 protein. The repertoire holds 900,000 to 950,000 distinct CDR3 sequences, with roughly a third as singletons. The sample comes from a study of T cell repertoires in cytomegalovirus infection. Whole-study context: Indications of both CMV infection and matching HLA type were provided by public TCR beta signatures.

Per germline, CDR1 SGHDN and CDR2 FVKESK. Trimming removed 0 bases at V and 3 bases at J, with 12 bases between. The CDR3 loop spans 17 amino acids. The study, taken as a whole, reports: Dominating the ex vivo response were TCR beta clonotypes that were CMV-specific and HLA-C-restricted.

The sequenced sample was cultured CD8+ T cells from PBMCs, obtained from culture after CMV antigen stimulation. The sequence was obtained from a human donor in good health (CMV status not recorded). Some clones in this sample may be carry-over from other donors' samples. The chain employs TRBV14 and TRBJ1-6; D is unresolved. This CDR3 is CASSQDGRVGYNSPLHF. The CDR3 region has the DNA TGTGCCAGCAGCCAAGATGGGCGGGTTGGCTATAATTCACCCCTCCACTTT.